These 20 T cell receptor beta chains were all obtained from the same sample, sequenced in a study of T cells in Graves' hyperthyroidism and ophthalmopathy. Amplification of TCR beta CDR3 regions used RNA as the template. In the first-round RT-PCR of the TCR CDR3, the HTBI primer set was used. One entry per CDR3 protein results from TCRdb running MiXCR on the multiplex PCR reads. In the table there are a few hundred thousand distinct CDR3 sequences, roughly 15% of which are singletons. The sequencing input was blood. The source of these receptors is a woman aged 40 to 50 with Graves' hyperthyroidism.

This clonotype was recorded many times. V and J are TRBV28 and TRBJ2-1; 9 positions agree with TRBD1. In germline, CDR1 is MDHEN, CDR2 SYDVKM. The CDR3 totals 14 residues. V shed 7 bases, J shed 10 bases, and the junction held 11 bases outside the gene matches. DNA of the CDR3: TGTGCCAGCACCTCAGCCGGGACAGGGCGGGAGCAGTTCTTC. It specifies CASTSAGTGREQFF.

This clonotype was recorded many times. The V gene is TRBV12-3 or TRBV12-4, the J gene TRBJ1-4; D is unresolved. Trimming took 4 bases from V and 4 from J, leaving 16 bases between them. The CDR3 covers 16 residues. In nucleotides, the CDR3 is TGTGCCAGCAGTTCCCCTACCGAACCCTTTAATGAAAAACTGTTTTTT. Protein sequence: CASSSPTEPFNEKLFF.

This clonotype was detected many times. The chain is built from TRBV2 and TRBJ2-7; no reliable D call. This CDR3 spans 11 amino acids. V lost 6 bases and J 3 bases, leaving 6 bases between the germline ends. The V gene's germline CDR1 is SNHLY and CDR2 FYNNEI. CDR3 loop: CASSVHYEQYF. The CDR3, as DNA: TGTGCCAGCAGCGTTCACTACGAGCAGTACTTC.

This clonotype was detected many times. The chain couples TRBV5-6 to TRBJ2-1; perhaps TRBD1 as D (5 bases). V dropped 1 base and J dropped 3 bases, with 17 bases sitting between them. The germline V gene encodes CDR1 SGHDT and CDR2 YYEEEE. This CDR3 is built from 17 residues. CDR3 coding DNA: TGTGCCAGCAGCTTGCAGATTGGGCAGGGTATCTACAATGAGCAGTTCTTC. Its protein is CASSLQIGQGIYNEQFF.

This clonotype appeared many times. This chain links TRBV28 with TRBJ1-2; 8 nucleotides match TRBD1. V was pared by 4 bases and J by 13 bases, with 11 bases of the junction left unmatched. This CDR3 is built from 13 residues. From germline, CDR1 is MDHEN and CDR2 SYDVKM. In nucleotides, the CDR3 is TGTGCCAGCAGTTCGCCAGGACAGGGTGGGGGCACCTTC. Translating gives CASSSPGQGGGTF.

This clonotype has ten or more counts. The rearrangement links TRBV28 to TRBJ2-1, with unresolved D. Trimming took off 6 bases at V and 7 bases at J, with 10 bases between the two ends. Germline CDR1 is MDHEN and CDR2 is SYDVKM. CDR3 length: 12 amino acids. The CDR3 region is CASSRILNEQFF. The CDR3 DNA reads as TGTGCCAGCAGCCGAATATTGAATGAGCAGTTCTTC.

This clonotype has at least ten counts. V and J are TRBV9 and TRBJ1-5; weak D call: TRBD1 (6 bases). Looked up from germline, CDR1 is SGDLS and CDR2 is YYNGEE. Trimming cost V 4 bases and J 0 bases, with 14 bases left between them. This CDR3 is 16 amino acids long. CDR3 in DNA: TGTGCCAGCAGCCCTGGGGGCACGTCTAGCAATCAGCCCCAGCATTTT. This encodes CASSPGGTSSNQPQHF.

This clonotype was seen ten or more times. CDR3 bases: TGCAGCGTGAAGGACAGGGGAGGTCAGCCCCAGCATTTT. It encodes CSVKDRGGQPQHF. The chain uses TRBV29-1 and TRBJ1-5, with TRBD1 matching 9 bases. The V gene's germline CDR1 is SQVTM and CDR2 ANQGSEA. After removal of 6 bases from V and 6 bases from J, the junction contained 6 bases not matched to a gene. The CDR3 runs 13 residues.

This clonotype was detected ten times or more. The genes are TRBV30 and TRBJ1-6; no firm D call. Trimming removed 4 bases at V and 0 bases at J, with 13 bases between. Germline V lookup: CDR1 GTSNPN, CDR2 SVGIG (reference sequence). The CDR3 spans 16 residues. CDR3 sequence: CAWNLRGSSYNSPLHF. CDR3 in DNA: TGTGCCTGGAATCTCCGGGGAAGCTCCTATAATTCACCCCTCCACTTT.

This clonotype was counted a few times. The chain combines TRBV5-6 with TRBJ2-3, with TRBD2 matching 14 bases. Per the germline V gene, CDR1 is SGHDT and CDR2 is YYEEEE. The V segment lost 2 bases and the J segment 3 bases; nucleotides outside the gene matches: 11. The CDR3 consists of 19 residues. CDR3 DNA sequence: TGTGCCAGCAGCTTTGGAGGGACTAGCGGGAGCGGGTGGACAGATACGCAGTATTTT. Translating it yields CASSFGGTSGSGWTDTQYF.

This clonotype was counted a few times. V usage is TRBV18 and J usage is TRBJ1-3; possible D gene TRBD1, 6 bases. V shed 0 bases and J shed 0 bases, with 18 bases lying between them. CDR1 is KGHSH, CDR2 LQKENI, per germline. The CDR3 runs 19 residues. CDR3 nucleotide sequence: TGTGCCAGCTCACCACCAGGGCAGGGGATAAGTTCCTCTGGAAACACCATATATTTT. Encoded protein: CASSPPGQGISSSGNTIYF.

This clonotype was seen ten or more times. V usage is TRBV20-1 and J usage is TRBJ2-1; a weak D match, TRBD2 (6 bases). The CDR3 runs to 12 residues. Trimming took 8 bases from V and 0 from J, leaving 8 bases between them. CDR1 and CDR2 (germline): DFQATT, SNEGSKA (reference sequence). In DNA, the CDR3 is TGCAGTAAGCGGGCCTCCTACAATGAGCAGTTCTTC. It specifies CSKRASYNEQFF.

The sample holds many counts of this clonotype. The chain links TRBV10-1 to TRBJ2-1; 13 positions match TRBD2. This CDR3 region has 14 residues. Trimming took 5 bases from V and 6 from J; bases not matched to a gene: 1. Germline V gene sequence: CDR1 WNHNN, CDR2 SYGVQD (reference sequence). CDR3 residues: CASSTSGRANEQFF. CDR3 bases: TGCGCCAGCAGTACTAGCGGGAGGGCCAATGAGCAGTTCTTC.

The table lists this clonotype with many counts. The chain has TRBV20-1 and TRBJ2-1; 12 bases align to TRBD2. CDR1 and CDR2 from the germline V gene are DFQATT and SNEGSKA (reference sequence). The CDR3 has 14 amino acids. V was clipped by 7 bases and J by 8 bases; unmatched bases: 9. This CDR3 reads CSGHQASGRDEQFF. Here the CDR3 DNA reads TGCAGTGGCCATCAGGCTAGCGGGAGGGATGAGCAGTTCTTC.

In this sample, this clonotype turned up a few times. CDR3 region: CSAVRGDTEAFF. CDR3 nucleotide sequence: TGCAGTGCAGTCAGGGGAGACACTGAAGCTTTCTTT. The gene calls are TRBV20-1 and TRBJ1-1, with D possibly being TRBD1 (6 bases). Trimming removed 6 bases from V and 3 bases from J, with 11 bases in between. The length of the CDR3 is 12 residues. CDR1 and CDR2 (germline): DFQATT, SNEGSKA (reference sequence).

This clonotype was found a few times. This chain joins TRBV5-1 and TRBJ2-7; 7 nucleotides align to TRBD2. Germline lookup yields CDR1 SGHRS and CDR2 YFSETQ. V was pared by 4 bases and J by 2 bases, with 18 bases of the junction left unmatched. The CDR3 loop spans 18 amino acids. In DNA form, the CDR3 reads TGCGCCAGCAGCCTGCCTGCTCTAGCGGAATCGGCCCCCTACGAGCAGTACTTC. The encoded protein is CASSLPALAESAPYEQYF.

This clonotype was recorded many times. The chain links TRBV9 to TRBJ1-1, with D unclear. The V end lost 2 bases, the J end lost 2 bases, and 13 bases lay between the germline ends. This CDR3 contains 15 residues. The germline gives CDR1 SGDLS, CDR2 YYNGEE. The DNA of the CDR3 is TGTGCCAGCAGCGTGTCGGGGAACCTCAACACTGAAGCTTTCTTT. Translating it yields CASSVSGNLNTEAFF. The complete variable domain, with remaining parts taken from reference TRBV9 and TRBJ1-1, reads DSGVTQTPKHLITATGQRVTLRCSPRSGDLSVYWYQQSLDQGLQFLIQYYNGEERAKGNILERFSAQQFPDLHSELNLSSLELGDSALYFCASSVSGNLNTEAFFGQGTRLTVV.

With respect to this clonotype: Possible read error: a much larger clone is one base away. V is TRBV28 and J is TRBJ2-7; TRBD2 aligns across 7 bases. Germline CDR1 is MDHEN and CDR2 is SYDVKM. The junction had 0 bases not matched to a gene; V was cut back by 8 bases and J by 5 bases. There are 10 residues in the CDR3. The DNA of the CDR3 is TGTGCCAGCGGGAGGGACGAGCAGTACTTC. Its translation is CASGRDEQYF.

This clonotype was detected ten times or more. The chain carries TRBV28 and TRBJ1-5, with D uncertain. Trimming took 8 bases from V and 2 from J, leaving 10 bases between them. The CDR3 sequence is 13 residues long. Germline lookup yields CDR1 MDHEN and CDR2 SYDVKM. The CDR3: CASVDAGNQPQHF. DNA of the CDR3: TGTGCCAGCGTTGACGCCGGCAATCAGCCCCAGCATTTT.

This clonotype was counted ten times or more. This sequence joins TRBV28 and TRBJ2-7; 8 bases are a match to TRBD1. From germline, CDR1 is MDHEN and CDR2 SYDVKM. This CDR3 has 13 amino acids. The V gene end was trimmed by 10 bases and the J gene end by 3 bases; junction bases not matched to a gene: 8. CDR3 bases: TGTGCCACACAACCAGGGGGCCTCTACGAGCAGTACTTC. This sequence encodes CATQPGGLYEQYF.